The clone carrying this T cell receptor (beta chain) was picked up many times. Its target is not known. The entry originates in a study of T cells in Graves' hyperthyroidism and ophthalmopathy. Study observations and caveats: For ophthalmopathy, model prediction preceded onset by a median approximately 6 months. A model of 13 V-J pairs discriminated ophthalmopathy from stable hyperthyroidism. Blood shared most expanded thyroid clonotypes above 0.001.

Using RNA transcripts as the source, TCR beta CDR3 regions were amplified. In the first-round RT-PCR of the TCR CDR3, the HTBI primer set was used. TCRdb passed the multiplex PCR reads through MiXCR, listing each CDR3 protein once. The repertoire has about 300,000 distinct CDR3 sequences, around 19% of them found once; the top ten carry under 45%. The sample consisted of blood. The receptor's source is a man between 50 and 59 years old with Graves' ophthalmopathy.

CDR3 amino acids: CSASNGRTDTQYF. CDR3 bases: TGCAGTGCTAGTAACGGGAGAACAGATACGCAGTATTTT. The genes are TRBV20-1 and TRBJ2-3; D is perhaps TRBD2 (6 bases). This CDR3 region has 13 residues. Germline V gene sequence: CDR1 DFQATT, CDR2 SNEGSKA (reference sequence). Trimming took off 3 bases at V and 3 bases at J, with 10 bases between the two ends.